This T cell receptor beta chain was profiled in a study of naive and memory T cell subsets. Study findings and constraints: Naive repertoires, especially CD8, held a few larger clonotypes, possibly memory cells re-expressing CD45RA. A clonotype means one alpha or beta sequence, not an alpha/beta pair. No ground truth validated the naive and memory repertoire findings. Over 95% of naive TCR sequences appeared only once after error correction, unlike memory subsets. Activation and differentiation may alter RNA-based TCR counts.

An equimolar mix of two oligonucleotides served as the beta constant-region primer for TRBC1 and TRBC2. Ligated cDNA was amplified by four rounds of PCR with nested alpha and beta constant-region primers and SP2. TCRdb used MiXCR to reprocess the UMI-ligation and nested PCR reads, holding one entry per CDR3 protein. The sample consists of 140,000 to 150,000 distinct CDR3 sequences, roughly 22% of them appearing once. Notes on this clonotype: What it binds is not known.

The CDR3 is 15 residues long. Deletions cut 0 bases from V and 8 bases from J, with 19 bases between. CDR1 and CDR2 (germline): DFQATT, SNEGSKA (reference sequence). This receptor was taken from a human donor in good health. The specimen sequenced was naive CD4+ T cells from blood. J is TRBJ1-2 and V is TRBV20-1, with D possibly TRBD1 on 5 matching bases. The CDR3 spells CSARDLQGILAGYTF. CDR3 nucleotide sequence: TGCAGTGCTAGAGATCTTCAGGGTATTCTCGCGGGCTACACCTTC.